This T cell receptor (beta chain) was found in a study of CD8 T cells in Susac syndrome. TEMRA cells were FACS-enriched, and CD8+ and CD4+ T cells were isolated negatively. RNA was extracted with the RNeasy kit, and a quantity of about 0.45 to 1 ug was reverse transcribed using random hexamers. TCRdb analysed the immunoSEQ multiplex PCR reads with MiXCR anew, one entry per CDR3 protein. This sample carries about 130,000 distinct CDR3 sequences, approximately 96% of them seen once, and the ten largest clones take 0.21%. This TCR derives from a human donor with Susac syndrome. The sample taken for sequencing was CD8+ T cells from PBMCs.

The DNA for the CDR3 is TGCGCCAGCAGCCCCCTCACGGGACAGGACTATGGCTACACCTTC. This encodes CASSPLTGQDYGYTF. The V call is TRBV4-1, the J call TRBJ1-2; 8 bases match TRBD1. CDR3 size: 15 residues. The germline V gene encodes CDR1 MGHRA and CDR2 YSYEKL. With V trimmed by 4 bases and J by 3 bases, 7 bases remained unmatched.